Listed here are 20 T cell receptor beta chains from one sample, sequenced in a study of OX40 agonist ivuxolimab in advanced cancers. The protocol was immunoSEQ multiplex PCR, while the TCRdb copy is restricted to in-frame clones and leaves out a portion. Found here are 90,000 to 150,000 clones, roughly nine tenths of them singletons; the top ten hold about 0.55%. Source: CD4+ or CD8+ T cells sorted from blood, taken in a trial of the OX40 agonist ivuxolimab. The receptors were gathered from an adult with an advanced solid tumor such as melanoma, head and neck, liver or kidney cancer.

The rearrangement joins TRBV6-1 to TRBJ1-5; a weak D match, TRBD1 (6 bases). Germline V gene lookup returns CDR1 MNHNS and CDR2 SASEGT. The V end lost 5 bases, the J end lost 3 bases, and 11 bases lay between the germline ends. The CDR3 is made up of 14 amino acids. CDR3 in DNA: TGTGCCAGCAGTTCGACAGGCGACAATCAGCCCCAGCATTTT. This translates into CASSSTGDNQPQHF.

The chain combines TRBV28 with TRBJ1-2; D not resolved. Germline values: CDR1 MDHEN, CDR2 SYDVKM. The V and J ends lost 5 bases and 5 bases respectively, with 9 bases between them. The CDR3 has 12 amino acids. The DNA for the CDR3 is TGTGCCAGCAGTCAGATAGGGTATGGCTACACCTTC. Protein sequence: CASSQIGYGYTF.

The chain combines TRBV11-1 with TRBJ2-5; D is perhaps TRBD2 (5 bases). V was pared by 1 base and J by 0 bases, with 9 bases between. In germline, CDR1 is SGHAT, CDR2 FQDESV (reference sequence). The CDR3 length is 15 residues. This chain's CDR3 is CASSLGSGNQETQYF. In nucleotides, the CDR3 is TGTGCCAGCAGCTTAGGGTCGGGAAACCAAGAGACCCAGTACTTC.

The chain combines TRBV7-2 with TRBJ2-3; D might be TRBD2 (5 bases). V shed 5 bases and J shed 0 bases, with 12 bases lying between them. This CDR3 is built from 15 residues. Germline values: CDR1 SGHTA, CDR2 FQGNSA. In nucleotides, the CDR3 is TGTGCCAGCAGCCCCAGTACGGGAAGCACAGATACGCAGTATTTT. Amino acid sequence: CASSPSTGSTDTQYF.

The chain combines TRBV7-6 with TRBJ1-4, with D unclear. V lost 1 base and J lost 7, with 7 bases in between. This CDR3 is 13 amino acids long. CDR1 and CDR2 (germline): SGHVS, FNYEAQ. CDR3 sequence (DNA): TGTGCCAGCAGCTTAGGTCCGGCTGAAAAACTGTTTTTT. As protein: CASSLGPAEKLFF.

J is TRBJ1-3 and V is TRBV29-1, with a weak D call TRBD1 (6 bases). Germline loops: CDR1 SQVTM, CDR2 ANQGSEA. The germline V and J ends were trimmed by 6 bases and 0 bases, with 6 bases remaining between them. There are 12 residues in the CDR3. The CDR3 protein is CSVTGSGNTIYF. CDR3 bases: TGCAGCGTGACAGGCTCTGGAAACACCATATATTTT.

The rearrangement links TRBV4-1 to TRBJ1-4; D is unclear. Germline loops: CDR1 MGHRA, CDR2 YSYEKL. The CDR3 consists of 13 residues. V was clipped by 6 bases and J by 8 bases, with 13 bases between them. CDR3 amino acids: CASSPNVAEKLFF. For the CDR3, the DNA is TGCGCCAGCAGTCCCAATGTGGCAGAAAAACTGTTTTTT.

This sequence joins TRBV10-2 and TRBJ1-6, with D perhaps TRBD1 (6 bases). This CDR3 spans 12 amino acids. Looked up from germline, CDR1 is WSHSY and CDR2 is SAAADI. V was cut by 9 bases and J by 8 bases, with 11 bases left in between. This CDR3 is CASTYRDSPLHF. In DNA form, the CDR3 reads TGCGCCAGTACCTACAGGGATTCACCCCTCCACTTT.

The chain joins TRBV6-4 to TRBJ2-2, with no clear D. Trimming shortened V by 4 bases and J by 1 base, and 7 bases separated the two germline ends. CDR3 length: 14 amino acids. Germline V lookup: CDR1 MRHNA, CDR2 SNTAGT. CDR3 region: CASSVRENTGELFF. CDR3 DNA sequence: TGTGCCAGCAGTGTGAGAGAGAACACCGGGGAGCTGTTTTTT.

This sequence joins TRBV6-1 and TRBJ1-1; no firm D call. The CDR3 is 12 amino acids. V was shortened by 6 bases and J by 11 bases, with 16 bases between the two germline ends. Germline assignment: CDR1 MNHNS and CDR2 SASEGT. CDR3: CASRDPRVMAFF. In DNA form, the CDR3 reads TGTGCCAGCAGGGACCCTCGGGTGATGGCTTTCTTT.

This clone is a singleton in its sample. The V gene is TRBV6-1, the J gene TRBJ1-2, with a tentative D call TRBD1 (5 bases). The CDR3 is 13 residues long. Trimming took 8 bases from V and 4 from J, leaving 14 bases between them. CDR1 and CDR2 from the germline V gene are MNHNS and SASEGT. For the CDR3, the DNA is TGTGCCAGCCGCCGGGACGGATCCTATGGCTACACCTTC. This gives the protein CASRRDGSYGYTF.

The chain recombines TRBV7-9 with TRBJ2-7, with 8 bases fitting TRBD1. The CDR3 has 14 amino acids. V lost 4 bases, J lost 2 bases, and 4 bases stayed unmatched. Germline loops: CDR1 SEHNR, CDR2 FQNEAQ (reference sequence). The CDR3 region is CASSSTGGPYEQYF. DNA for the CDR3: TGTGCCAGCAGCTCTACAGGGGGGCCCTACGAGCAGTACTTC. The entire variable domain, with the rest obtained from reference TRBV7-9 and TRBJ2-7, is as follows: DTGVSQNPRHKITKRGQNVTFRCDPISEHNRLYWYRQTLGQGPEFLTYFQNEAQLEKSRLLSDRFSAERPKGSFSTLEIQRTEQGDSAMYLCASSSTGGPYEQYFGPGTRLTVT.

The V call is TRBV7-2, the J call TRBJ2-7; 9 bases are a match to TRBD2. CDR1 SGHTA and CDR2 FQGNSA come from the germline V gene. J was trimmed by 2 bases and V by 5 bases; bases with no gene match: 10. The length of the CDR3 is 16 residues. The CDR3 here is CASSPSAGGTPYEQYF. In nucleotides, the CDR3 is TGTGCCAGCAGCCCCTCGGCGGGGGGGACTCCCTACGAGCAGTACTTC.

The V gene is TRBV7-9, the J gene TRBJ1-4, with D maybe TRBD1 (6 bases). Per germline, CDR1 SEHNR and CDR2 FQNEAQ (reference sequence). This CDR3 has 15 amino acids. Trimming removed 5 bases from V and 6 bases from J, with 16 bases in between. The CDR3 sequence: CASSRGGANDEKLFF. The CDR3, as DNA: TGTGCCAGCAGCCGAGGGGGGGCTAATGATGAAAAACTGTTTTTT.

This clone was seen only once. The V call is TRBV30, the J call TRBJ1-5; no firm D call. CDR1 and CDR2 (germline): GTSNPN, SVGIG (reference sequence). CDR3 length equals 13 residues. The V end was cut by 3 bases, the J end by 2 bases, with 8 bases between. In nucleotides, the CDR3 is TGTGCCTGGAGACAGCTCGGCAATCAGCCCCAGCATTTT. This encodes CAWRQLGNQPQHF.

The chain recombines TRBV6-1 with TRBJ1-4; D may be TRBD1 (6 bases). V lost 6 bases and J 8 bases, leaving 16 bases between the germline ends. The CDR3 is 14 residues long. Germline V gene lookup returns CDR1 MNHNS and CDR2 SASEGT. CDR3 coding DNA: TGTGCCAGCAGCAACAGGGAAATAAGCGAAAAACTGTTTTTT. This gives the protein CASSNREISEKLFF.

To note about this clone: Other DNA sequences within the sample encode an identical CDR3. The chain couples TRBV28 to TRBJ2-3; D is undetermined. The CDR3 totals 13 residues. Looked up from germline, CDR1 is MDHEN and CDR2 is SYDVKM. The V end was cut by 1 base, the J end by 0 bases, with 2 bases between. The CDR3 region is CASSLSSTDTQYF. The DNA of the CDR3 is TGTGCCAGCAGTTTATCCAGCACAGATACGCAGTATTTT.

The CDR3 region has the DNA TGTGCCAGTAGTACCCCCAGGGCGCGCGGGGGCTACGAGCAGTACTTC. Amino acid sequence: CASSTPRARGGYEQYF. The chain has TRBV19 and TRBJ2-7; 7 bases line up with TRBD2. The CDR3 totals 16 residues. The V segment lost 4 bases and the J segment 3 bases; nucleotides outside the gene matches: 12. Germline CDR1 reads LNHDA; CDR2 reads SQIVND (reference sequence).

V and J are TRBV10-3 and TRBJ2-3; possible D gene TRBD2, 6 bases. V dropped 8 bases and J dropped 2 bases, with 17 bases sitting between them. The CDR3 sequence is 15 residues long. Germline CDR1 is ENHRY and CDR2 is SYGVKD. The CDR3 region has the DNA TGTGCCATCTGGGGAGGAAACGGGGCCACAGATACGCAGTATTTT. Protein: CAIWGGNGATDTQYF.

The rearrangement links TRBV19 to TRBJ2-3; TRBD2 matches 8 bases. This CDR3 is built from 15 residues. The germline CDR1 and CDR2 sequences are LNHDA and SQIVND (reference sequence). Trimming cost V 1 base and J 1 base; bases outside gene matches: 1. The CDR3 DNA reads TGTGCCAGTAGTATAGCGGGGGGGCGCACAGATACGCAGTATTTT. Its protein product is CASSIAGGRTDTQYF.